This T cell receptor (beta chain) was identified in a study of blood T cells in healthy people across ages. Study conclusions and caveats: CMV infection status of these donors was not known.

Combining a sample-barcoded 5' primer with a J-beta primer mix, a second PCR ran for roughly 7 to 12 cycles. TCRdb used MiXCR to reprocess the 5' RACE reads, holding one entry per CDR3 protein. The table lists more than 900,000 distinct CDR3 sequences, roughly a quarter of them singletons. The germline V gene encodes CDR1 SGDLS and CDR2 YYNGEE. The ends were cut back, 3 bases at V and 1 base at J, with 16 bases in the middle. The CDR3 is made up of 16 amino acids. This clonotype was observed a handful of times. Antigen specificity is unknown. The same data also contributed to another study, on T cells of mothers and their children.

Source material: blood. This chain joins TRBV9 and TRBJ1-1; D is undetermined. This sequence was found in a girl aged 2 to 9 in good health. CDR3 amino acids: CASSDPGLYPNTEAFF. The CDR3 DNA reads as TGTGCCAGCAGCGATCCGGGCCTCTACCCGAACACTGAAGCTTTCTTT. Full variable domain (remainder filled in from reference TRBV9 and TRBJ1-1): DSGVTQTPKHLITATGQRVTLRCSPRSGDLSVYWYQQSLDQGLQFLIQYYNGEERAKGNILERFSAQQFPDLHSELNLSSLELGDSALYFCASSDPGLYPNTEAFFGQGTRLTVV.